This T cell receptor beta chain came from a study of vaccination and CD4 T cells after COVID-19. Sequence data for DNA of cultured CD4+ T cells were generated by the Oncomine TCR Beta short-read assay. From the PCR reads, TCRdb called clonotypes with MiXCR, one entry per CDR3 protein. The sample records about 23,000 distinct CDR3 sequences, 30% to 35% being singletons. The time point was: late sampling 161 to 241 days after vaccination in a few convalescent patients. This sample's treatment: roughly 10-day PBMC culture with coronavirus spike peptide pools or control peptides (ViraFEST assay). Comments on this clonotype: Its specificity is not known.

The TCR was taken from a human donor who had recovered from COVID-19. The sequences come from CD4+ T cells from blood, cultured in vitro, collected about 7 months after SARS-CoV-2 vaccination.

CDR3 region: CASSPRQAILSEQYF. In DNA form, the CDR3 reads TGTGCCAGTAGTCCCCGACAGGCCATCTTATCCGAGCAGTACTTC. The chain links TRBV19 to TRBJ2-7; D possibly corresponds to TRBD1 (6 bases). V was cut by 5 bases and J by 6 bases, with 20 bases left in between. CDR3 size: 15 residues. Germline CDR1 reads LNHDA; CDR2 reads SQIVND (reference sequence).